One sample yielded the 27 T cell receptor beta chains listed below, sequenced in a study of CD8 T cells in Susac syndrome. Random-hexamer reverse transcription was applied to about 0.45 to 1 ug RNA. MiXCR was run by TCRdb on the immunoSEQ multiplex PCR reads, yielding one entry per CDR3 protein. The sample has roughly 120,000 distinct CDR3 sequences; 85% to 95% are singletons. Sequenced material: CD4+ T cells from PBMCs. Receptors were obtained from a human donor with multiple sclerosis.

The CDR3, as DNA: TGTGCCATCAAAGACCCTAAATCGGCCTACAATGAGCAGTTCTTC. It translates to CAIKDPKSAYNEQFF. The chain couples TRBV10-3 to TRBJ2-1; no clear D gene. Germline V gives CDR1 ENHRY, CDR2 SYGVKD. V was pared by 7 bases and J by 2 bases, with 15 bases between. The CDR3 consists of 15 residues.

This sequence joins TRBV9 and TRBJ2-3, with 10 bases identical to TRBD1. This CDR3 spans 16 amino acids. From germline, CDR1 is SGDLS and CDR2 YYNGEE. V lost 3 bases, J lost 1 base, and 5 bases stayed unmatched. The CDR3 coding sequence is TGTGCCAGCAGCGCCCCCGGGACAGGGGGCACAGATACGCAGTATTTT. This encodes CASSAPGTGGTDTQYF.

This clonotype appeared once. This chain links TRBV5-5 with TRBJ1-1; the D is unclear. Trimming cost V 0 bases and J 6 bases, with 6 bases left between them. The CDR3 sequence is 12 residues long. Germline V CDR1 and CDR2: SGHKS, YYEKEE (reference sequence). The CDR3 coding sequence is TGTGCCAGCAGCTTGGAGTATCCTGAAGCTTTCTTT. Protein: CASSLEYPEAFF.

The J gene is TRBJ1-5, the V gene TRBV18; D unresolved. The V gene lost 0 bases and the J gene lost 4 bases, with 7 bases spanning the gap. CDR1 and CDR2 from the germline V gene are KGHSH and LQKENI. The CDR3 is made up of 14 amino acids. CDR3 sequence: CASSPPQTNQPQHF. For the CDR3, the DNA is TGTGCCAGCTCACCACCACAGACTAATCAGCCCCAGCATTTT.

V and J are TRBV5-1 and TRBJ2-5; possibly TRBD2 for D (6 bases). The V and J ends lost 0 bases and 1 base respectively, with 10 bases between them. The CDR3 has 15 amino acids. The germline V gene has CDR1 SGHRS and CDR2 YFSETQ. DNA of the CDR3: TGCGCCAGCAGCTTGGGCGGGGTCCCCCAAGAGACCCAGTACTTC. As protein: CASSLGGVPQETQYF.

This rearrangement joins TRBV14 to TRBJ2-5; 7 nucleotides line up with TRBD2. Germline V gene lookup returns CDR1 SGHDN and CDR2 FVKESK. This CDR3 spans 16 amino acids. V lost 1 base, J lost 3 bases, and 8 bases stayed unmatched. This CDR3 is CASSQGTSGAKETQYF. The CDR3 nucleotides read TGTGCCAGCAGCCAAGGGACTAGTGGCGCTAAAGAGACCCAGTACTTC.

The rearrangement joins TRBV9 to TRBJ2-1; 8 nucleotides match TRBD1. After removal of 3 bases from V and 6 bases from J, the junction contained 11 bases not matched to a gene. The germline V gene encodes CDR1 SGDLS and CDR2 YYNGEE. This CDR3 is built from 16 residues. The CDR3 nucleotides are TGTGCCAGCAGCGGCCGACCGGGACAGGTCCTCAATGAGCAGTTCTTC. Its translation: CASSGRPGQVLNEQFF.

V gene TRBV27 combines with J gene TRBJ2-7; the D gene is possibly TRBD1 (6 bases). The germline V gene has CDR1 MNHEY and CDR2 SMNVEV (reference sequence). The CDR3 is 13 amino acids. V lost 4 bases to trimming and J lost 6 bases, with 13 bases between them. The CDR3 spells CASSSGTLPEQYF. CDR3 DNA sequence: TGTGCCAGCAGTTCCGGGACACTACCCGAGCAGTACTTC.

This rearrangement joins TRBV20-1 to TRBJ2-7; weak D call: TRBD1 (5 bases). This CDR3 contains 12 residues. Looked up from germline, CDR1 is DFQATT and CDR2 is SNEGSKA (reference sequence). Trimming removed 3 bases from V and 2 bases from J, with 8 bases in between. The DNA for the CDR3 is TGCAGTGCTAGTCCAGGGCCCTACGAGCAGTACTTC. Translation gives CSASPGPYEQYF.

This clonotype has more than one count but fewer than ten. For the CDR3, the DNA is TGTGCCAGCAGCTTAGCGAACACCGGGGAGCTGTTTTTT. Residues: CASSLANTGELFF. The rearrangement joins TRBV11-2 to TRBJ2-2; the D is unclear. CDR1 and CDR2 (germline): SGHAT, FQNNGV. The CDR3 totals 13 residues. The V end lost 1 base, the J end lost 0 bases, and 0 bases lay between the germline ends.

The V call is TRBV4-3, the J call TRBJ2-7; TRBD2 aligns across 12 bases. Germline V lookup: CDR1 LGHNA, CDR2 YSLEER. Trimming cost V 0 bases and J 5 bases; bases outside gene matches: 5. The CDR3 extends over 16 amino acids. The CDR3, as DNA: TGCGCCAGCAGCCAAGATGCTAGCGGGGGGGTAAACGAGCAGTACTTC. Translated: CASSQDASGGVNEQYF.

The chain combines TRBV20-1 with TRBJ1-5; no clear D. Germline-derived CDR1 and CDR2 are DFQATT and SNEGSKA (reference sequence). This CDR3 contains 12 residues. V lost 6 bases to trimming and J lost 3 bases, with 9 bases between them. This CDR3 reads CSAHPPNQPQHF. CDR3 DNA: TGCAGTGCACACCCTCCCAATCAGCCCCAGCATTTT.

The chain joins TRBV6-5 to TRBJ2-7; the D gene is possibly TRBD2 (5 bases). Germline-derived CDR1 and CDR2 are MNHEY and SVGAGI. The CDR3 length is 11 residues. V was shortened by 5 bases and J by 6 bases, with 8 bases between the two germline ends. The CDR3 here is CASSRAGEQYF. In nucleotides, the CDR3 is TGTGCCAGCAGTCGGGCGGGCGAGCAGTACTTC.

This chain connects TRBV4-3 to TRBJ2-2; D might be TRBD1 or TRBD2, each matching 6 bases. Germline V gene lookup returns CDR1 LGHNA and CDR2 YSLEER. Trimming stripped 4 bases from V and 4 bases from J, with 19 bases between. The CDR3 consists of 17 residues. As DNA, the CDR3 is TGCGCCAGCAGCCCTCCCCCTCGGGGGCAGAGCACCGGGGAGCTGTTTTTT. This codes for CASSPPPRGQSTGELFF.

V and J are TRBV28 and TRBJ1-2; 8 nucleotides line up with TRBD1. V dropped 7 bases and J dropped 5; count of bases not matched to a gene: 12. From germline, CDR1 is MDHEN and CDR2 SYDVKM. This CDR3 region has 15 residues. CDR3 coding DNA: TGTGCCAGCACCCTAGGGCGGGGACAGGAGTATGGCTACACCTTC. Protein sequence: CASTLGRGQEYGYTF.

This chain connects TRBV20-1 to TRBJ2-7, with 13 positions matching TRBD2. CDR1 is DFQATT and CDR2 is SNEGSKA in the germline V gene (reference sequence). CDR3 length: 13 amino acids. Losses at the gene ends were 6 bases for V and 2 bases for J; bases not matched to a gene: 1. The CDR3 nucleotides are TGCAGTGCAACTAGCGGGGGGGCCTACGAGCAGTACTTC. As protein: CSATSGGAYEQYF.

V usage is TRBV11-1 and J usage is TRBJ1-1; possibly TRBD1 for D (5 bases). CDR1 is SGHAT and CDR2 is FQDESV in the germline V gene (reference sequence). The CDR3 loop spans 14 amino acids. Trimming left V 6 bases short and J 1 base short, with 12 bases between. The DNA for the CDR3 is TGTGCCAGCAGTAACAGGACCGCGAACACTGAAGCTTTCTTT. Residues: CASSNRTANTEAFF.

The sample holds a few counts of this clonotype. The chain is built from TRBV30 and TRBJ2-4; D perhaps matches TRBD2 (7 bases). The CDR3 consists of 14 residues. Germline V CDR1 and CDR2: GTSNPN, SVGIG (reference sequence). Trimming left V 2 bases short and J 7 bases short, with 15 bases between. The CDR3 here is CAWSRGGQGNIQYF. As DNA, the CDR3 is TGTGCCTGGAGTAGGGGGGGGCAGGGGAACATTCAGTACTTC.

The V gene is TRBV6-1, the J gene TRBJ2-6; 7 nucleotides agree with TRBD2. Germline assignment: CDR1 MNHNS and CDR2 SASEGT. This CDR3 spans 18 amino acids. V trimming: 4 bases; J trimming: 0 bases; junction bases outside the gene matches: 9. The CDR3 spells CASSGGGAPASGANVLTF. For the CDR3, the DNA is TGTGCCAGCAGTGGGGGAGGGGCTCCTGCCTCTGGGGCCAACGTCCTGACTTTC.

The chain combines TRBV19 with TRBJ2-1; no reliable D call. The germline gives CDR1 LNHDA, CDR2 SQIVND (reference sequence). This CDR3 has 15 amino acids. Trimming removed 11 bases at V and 0 bases at J, with 17 bases between. Here the CDR3 reads CASNRARSSYNEQFF. The CDR3 DNA follows: TGTGCCTCGAACCGGGCTAGAAGCTCCTACAATGAGCAGTTCTTC. Combining the CDR3 with reference TRBV19 and TRBJ2-1 gives the whole variable domain DGGITQSPKYLFRKEGQNVTLSCEQNLNHDAMYWYRQDPGQGLRLIYYSQIVNDFQKGDIAEGYSVSREKKESFPLTVTSAQKNPTAFYLCASNRARSSYNEQFFGPGTRLTVL.

The chain uses TRBV5-1 and TRBJ1-1; no reliable D call. Between the trimmed V and J ends, which lost 0 bases and 7 bases, there was a span of 13 bases. CDR3 length equals 14 residues. Germline assignment: CDR1 SGHRS and CDR2 YFSETQ. The CDR3 reads CASSLAASFNEAFF. In DNA, the CDR3 is TGCGCCAGCAGCTTGGCCGCCAGTTTTAATGAAGCTTTCTTT.

The J gene is TRBJ2-7, the V gene TRBV7-2, with 11 nucleotides matching TRBD1. The germline CDR1 and CDR2 sequences are SGHTA and FQGNSA. Losses at the gene ends were 3 bases for V and 2 bases for J; bases not matched to a gene: 15. There are 19 residues in the CDR3. The CDR3 spells CASSFLRDRGDPPPYEQYF. The CDR3 DNA follows: TGTGCCAGCAGCTTCCTCCGGGACAGGGGGGACCCACCGCCCTACGAGCAGTACTTC.

J is TRBJ2-4 and V is TRBV15; the D is unclear. The CDR3 extends over 13 amino acids. With 5 bases removed from V and 1 base from J, the gap between germline ends came to 6 bases. CDR1 LNHNV and CDR2 YYDKDF come from the germline V gene (reference sequence). The CDR3: CATSRNAKNIQYF. The CDR3 nucleotides read TGTGCCACCAGCCGCAACGCCAAAAACATTCAGTACTTC. The full variable domain, its missing parts supplied by reference TRBV15 and TRBJ2-4, is DAMVIQNPRYQVTQFGKPVTLSCSQTLNHNVMYWYQQKSSQAPKLLFHYYDKDFNNEADTPDNFQSRRPNTSFCFLDIRSPGLGDTAMYLCATSRNAKNIQYFGAGTRLSVL.

The chain carries TRBV6-5 and TRBJ1-6; D ambiguous. The CDR3 covers 16 residues. Trimming cost V 0 bases and J 5 bases, with 11 bases left between them. Germline assignment: CDR1 MNHEY and CDR2 SVGAGI. The CDR3 bases are TGTGCCAGCAGTTACTCCCGACGAGCGAATAATTCACCCCTCCACTTT. Translating it yields CASSYSRRANNSPLHF.

The chain couples TRBV29-1 to TRBJ1-1, with D perhaps matching TRBD1 (6 bases). V lost 7 bases, J lost 2 bases, and 11 bases lay in between. CDR1 and CDR2 (germline): SQVTM, ANQGSEA. The CDR3 loop spans 12 amino acids. The chain's CDR3 is CSAWTENTEAFF. The CDR3 region has the DNA TGCAGCGCCTGGACAGAAAACACTGAAGCTTTCTTT. The variable domain in full, completed from reference TRBV29-1 and TRBJ1-1, reads SAVISQKPSRDICQRGTSLTIQCQVDSQVTMMFWYRQQPGQSLTLIATANQGSEATYESGFVIDKFPISRPNLTFSTLTVSNMSPEDSSIYLCSAWTENTEAFFGQGTRLTVV.

This clonotype has just one count. The rearrangement uses TRBV29-1 and TRBJ2-7; D possibly corresponds to TRBD1 (6 bases). Germline values: CDR1 SQVTM, CDR2 ANQGSEA. The CDR3 runs 14 residues. Trimming shortened V by 5 bases and J by 3 bases, and 17 bases separated the two germline ends. The CDR3 region is CSVIYQGTGYEQYF. In DNA, the CDR3 is TGCAGCGTTATCTACCAGGGGACCGGCTACGAGCAGTACTTC.

The chain is built from TRBV12-3 or TRBV12-4 and TRBJ2-2; weak D call: TRBD1 (6 bases). Trimming pared 6 bases from V and 0 bases from J, leaving 8 bases between. There are 14 residues in the CDR3. The CDR3, as DNA: TGTGCCAGCAGATGGACAGCGAACACCGGGGAGCTGTTTTTT. Protein sequence: CASRWTANTGELFF.